A selection of T cell receptor beta chains follows, all from one sample in a study of identifying expanded T cells in peripheral blood. Sequenced by immunoSEQ multiplex PCR; TCRdb stores in-frame clones only, minus some. In the table there are about 100,000 clones, more than 70% of which are singletons. The sequenced sample consisted of blood. Receptors originate from a person between 18 and 75 years old in good health. The CDR3 runs from the conserved cysteine through the conserved F or W. The order of the fields is CDR3 length, V gene, clone size, D gene, J gene, CDR3 DNA, CDR3 protein. The D gene is left open where the match is weak. A row's size may be missing; if present it is once, few, many or a size class.

>16|TRBV5-5|NA|NA|TRBJ1-2
TGTGCCAGCAGCTCTATACCGACCCAAGTCTGGAATGGCTACACCTTC
CASSSIPTQVWNGYTF
>17|TRBV19|NA|NA|TRBJ2-1
TGTGCCAGTAGTATGTGGGACCCCTTAGGGGACTACAATGAGCAGTTCTTC
CASSMWDPLGDYNEQFF
>14|TRBV5-1|NA|TRBD1|TRBJ1-5
TGCGCCAGCAGCCCCGACAGGGGGGATCAGCCCCAGCATTTT
CASSPDRGDQPQHF
>15|TRBV7-7|NA|TRBD2|TRBJ2-1
TGTGCCAGCAGCATTCTAGCGGGTGAATACAATGAGCAGTTCTTC
CASSILAGEYNEQFF
>15|TRBV19|NA|TRBD1|TRBJ2-3
TGTGCCAGTAGTAATCCGGGACAGAGCACAGATACGCAGTATTTT
CASSNPGQSTDTQYF
>15|TRBV25-1|few|NA|TRBJ2-4
TGTGCCAGCAGTGAACGAGTAGGGGTGGAGAGCATTCAGTACTTC
CASSERVGVESIQYF
>13|TRBV6-5|NA|NA|TRBJ1-2
TGTGCCAGCAGTTACGGGGGCGGCTATGGCTACACCTTC
CASSYGGGYGYTF
>16|TRBV18|NA|TRBD2|TRBJ2-4
TGTGCCAGCTCACCACCCCTAGCGGGAGGCGCAAACATTCAGTACTTC
CASSPPLAGGANIQYF
>13|TRBV6-1|NA|TRBD1|TRBJ2-7
TGTGCCACCTTTAGGACAGGGGAACACGAGCAGTACTTC
CATFRTGEHEQYF
>15|TRBV27|NA|NA|TRBJ1-4
TGTGCCAGCAGTTTAGTGTCCTTCCCTAATGAAAAACTGTTTTTT
CASSLVSFPNEKLFF
>16|TRBV9|NA|NA|TRBJ1-3
TGTGCCAGCAGCGCCGCCAGTTTGGGGCATGGAAACACCATATATTTT
CASSAASLGHGNTIYF
>16|TRBV28|NA|TRBD2|TRBJ2-1
TGTGCCAGCAGTCCCCGGGGACTAGGTTTCGGCAATGAGCAGTTCTTC
CASSPRGLGFGNEQFF
>13|TRBV2|NA|NA|TRBJ1-2
TGTGCCAGCAGTGAAGCGCGCAGCTATGGCTACACCTTC
CASSEARSYGYTF
>16|TRBV7-2|NA|TRBD2|TRBJ2-5
TGTGCCAGCAGCTCGACTAGCGGGGGGGCCCGAGAGACCCAGTACTTC
CASSSTSGGARETQYF
>13|TRBV9|once|NA|TRBJ1-4
TGTGCCAGCAGCCCCCGGGACGATGAAAAACTGTTTTTT
CASSPRDDEKLFF
>13|TRBV5-8|few|NA|TRBJ2-7
TGTGCCAGCAGCTACGGCAATTGGGGAGAGCAGTACTTC
CASSYGNWGEQYF
>15|TRBV11-2|NA|NA|TRBJ2-6
TGTGCCAGCAGCATCGACAGGACTGGGGCCAACGTCCTGACTTTC
CASSIDRTGANVLTF
>11|TRBV10-1|NA|NA|TRBJ2-7
TGCGCCAGCAGTGATGGTTACGAGCAGTACTTC
CASSDGYEQYF
>14|TRBV7-2|NA|NA|TRBJ1-1
TGTGCCAGCAGCCCACGGGGCCTGAACACTGAAGCTTTCTTT
CASSPRGLNTEAFF
>15|TRBV7-3|NA|NA|TRBJ2-3
TGTGCCAGCAGCTTAGTTGGGGGGGCCACAGATACGCAGTATTTT
CASSLVGGATDTQYF
>16|TRBV9|NA|TRBD2|TRBJ2-3
TGTGCCAGCACCTCAGGGAGGGGAGGTTCGACAGATACGCAGTATTTT
CASTSGRGGSTDTQYF
>15|TRBV25-1|NA|TRBD1|TRBJ1-2
TGTGCCAGCAGCGACCCGGGACAGGGTTCCTTTGGCTACACCTTC
CASSDPGQGSFGYTF
>17|TRBV10-2|NA|TRBD2|TRBJ2-7
TGCGCCAGCAGCGACCCGGGACTAGCGGGAGCCCCCTACGAGCAGTACTTC
CASSDPGLAGAPYEQYF
>14|TRBV30|NA|TRBD2|TRBJ2-7
TGTGCCTGGAGACTAGCGGGGGGGCATAACGAGCAGTACTTC
CAWRLAGGHNEQYF
>12|TRBV6-5|NA|NA|TRBJ1-2
TGTGCCAGCAGTCTACAGGGTGGTGGCTACACCTTC
CASSLQGGGYTF
>15|TRBV19|NA|NA|TRBJ2-7
TGTGCCAGTAGTGTCGACCCAAAAGGAGACTACGAGCAGTACTTC
CASSVDPKGDYEQYF
>12|TRBV28|NA|NA|TRBJ2-5
TGTGCCGGCTCAACAAGGGGTGAGACCCAGTACTTC
CAGSTRGETQYF
>13|TRBV5-6|NA|NA|TRBJ2-4
TGTGCCAGCAGCTTGCGAGGGAGTAACATTCAGTACTTC
CASSLRGSNIQYF